The 27 T cell receptor beta chains listed next were all sequenced from one sample in a study of monozygotic twins with inflammatory bowel disease. No DNA is given; TCRdb re-called the 5' RACE reads and lists each CDR3 protein once. Its clone listing holds some 330,000 distinct CDR3 sequences. Sequenced: blood. Source of these receptors: a human donor with ulcerative colitis or Crohn's disease, or a healthy co-twin of an affected twin (not recorded which).

This chain links TRBV6-1 with TRBJ2-5; TCRdb's D gene call, TRBD1, goes unchecked for lack of DNA. The CDR3 contains 14 residues. Germline lookup yields CDR1 MNHNS and CDR2 SASEGT. CDR3 loop: CATRDRGREETQYF.

The rearrangement joins TRBV7-9 to TRBJ1-4; TCRdb names TRBD1, which stays unverified in the absence of DNA. This CDR3 comprises 15 residues. The germline V gene encodes CDR1 SEHNR and CDR2 FQNEAQ (reference sequence). Here the CDR3 reads CASSLDWGWNEKLFF.

The chain carries TRBV5-5 and TRBJ1-1. The CDR3 contains 14 residues. Per the germline V gene, CDR1 is SGHKS and CDR2 is YYEKEE (reference sequence). The CDR3 loop is CASSPQPIQTEAFF.

The gene calls are TRBV6-2 or TRBV6-3 and TRBJ2-3; TCRdb returns TRBD2, unconfirmable since there is no DNA. The CDR3 extends over 19 amino acids. Germline V gene sequence: CDR1 MNHEY, CDR2 SVGEGT. This CDR3 reads CASSYSMSRGRSSTDTQYF.

V is TRBV4-3 and J is TRBJ2-7; the D gene TCRdb calls, TRBD1, cannot be checked with no DNA. The germline V gene has CDR1 LGHNA and CDR2 YSLEER. This CDR3 region has 13 residues. CDR3 amino acids: CASSHNPGYEQYF.

The chain has TRBV18 and TRBJ2-7; the D call of TRBD2 rests on TCRdb alone, since no DNA is present to check it. The CDR3 contains 15 residues. The germline V gene encodes CDR1 KGHSH and CDR2 LQKENI. CDR3 region: CASSLTRGMSYEQYF.

The genes are TRBV29-1 and TRBJ2-2; TCRdb's D call of TRBD1 is untestable without DNA. The CDR3 consists of 14 residues. Germline lookup yields CDR1 SQVTM and CDR2 ANQGSEA. The CDR3 here is CSLLGLGGTGELFF.

V and J are TRBV7-2 and TRBJ2-1; TCRdb outputs TRBD1, but without DNA this stays unchecked. The CDR3 has 16 amino acids. CDR1 is SGHTA and CDR2 is FQGNSA in the germline V gene. The CDR3 loop is CASSGGGTSSYNEQFF.

The rearrangement joins TRBV12-3 or TRBV12-4 to TRBJ1-1; TCRdb selects TRBD1, and the lack of DNA leaves this call unchecked. The CDR3 spans 17 residues. CDR3 protein: CASSLGPQGARDTEAFF.

The J gene is TRBJ1-6, the V gene TRBV12-3 or TRBV12-4. The CDR3 has 13 residues. The CDR3 region is CASSFTGNSPLHF.

The CDR3: CASSRTKTGGDQPQHF. This chain uses TRBV7-9 with TRBJ1-5; the D gene TCRdb calls, TRBD1, cannot be checked with no DNA. This CDR3 comprises 16 residues. Per germline, CDR1 SEHNR and CDR2 FQNEAQ (reference sequence). The complete variable domain, with remaining parts taken from reference TRBV7-9 and TRBJ1-5, reads DTGVSQNPRHKITKRGQNVTFRCDPISEHNRLYWYRQTLGQGPEFLTYFQNEAQLEKSRLLSDRFSAERPKGSFSTLEIQRTEQGDSAMYLCASSRTKTGGDQPQHFGDGTRLSIL.

J is TRBJ1-3 and V is TRBV7-2. The length of the CDR3 is 13 residues. Germline V CDR1 and CDR2: SGHTA, FQGNSA. CDR3 in amino acids: CASSHTSGNTIYF.

The rearrangement uses TRBV6-1 and TRBJ2-1; lacking DNA, the TRBD1 call made by TCRdb goes unchecked. CDR3 size: 16 residues. CDR1 is MNHNS and CDR2 is SASEGT in the germline V gene. This CDR3 is CASSPDTGSTYNEQFF.

The V gene is TRBV4-3, the J gene TRBJ2-3. CDR1 LGHNA and CDR2 YSLEER come from the germline V gene. This CDR3 contains 15 residues. CDR3: CASSQDDLGTDTQYF.

The gene calls are TRBV24-1 and TRBJ2-1; TCRdb's assignment of TRBD1 cannot be checked, as there is no DNA. CDR1 KGHDR and CDR2 SFDVKD come from the germline V gene. The CDR3 length is 17 residues. CDR3 sequence: CATSDSETEWSYNEQFF.

The V call is TRBV6-5, the J call TRBJ2-2; TCRdb indicates TRBD2, and absent DNA this call remains unverified. Germline assignment: CDR1 MNHEY and CDR2 SVGAGI. The CDR3 has 15 residues. CDR3 sequence: CASIMGSIGTGELFF.

V gene TRBV6-5 combines with J gene TRBJ2-7; there is no DNA to check the TCRdb D call of TRBD1. In germline, CDR1 is MNHEY, CDR2 SVGAGI. The CDR3 has 15 residues. The CDR3 is CASSYSWQGNYEQYF.

The rearrangement joins TRBV7-2 to TRBJ2-7; there is no DNA to check the TCRdb D call of TRBD1. This CDR3 spans 14 amino acids. Per the germline V gene, CDR1 is SGHTA and CDR2 is FQGNSA. This CDR3 is CASSWGQGTYEQYF.

This chain links TRBV27 with TRBJ2-2. The V gene's germline CDR1 is MNHEY and CDR2 SMNVEV (reference sequence). The CDR3 runs to 15 residues. The CDR3 reads CASSSPTEHTGELFF.

This rearrangement joins TRBV6-2 or TRBV6-3 to TRBJ1-5; TCRdb's D call of TRBD1 is untestable without DNA. The length of the CDR3 is 15 residues. Per the germline V gene, CDR1 is MNHEY and CDR2 is SVGEGT. CDR3 amino acids: CASSTGLGGNQPQHF.

The rearrangement uses TRBV5-6 and TRBJ2-7; checking the TCRdb D call of TRBD2 is not possible without DNA. This CDR3 has 15 residues. Germline V gives CDR1 SGHDT, CDR2 YYEEEE. CDR3 in amino acids: CASTRLAEPSYEQYF.

This chain links TRBV7-2 with TRBJ2-1; TCRdb outputs TRBD1, but without DNA this stays unchecked. Germline CDR1 and CDR2: SGHTA and FQGNSA. The CDR3 contains 15 residues. The chain's CDR3 is CASRLKQGGRFEQFF.

The chain carries TRBV19 and TRBJ2-1; the D call from TCRdb, TRBD1, cannot be confirmed without DNA. Germline-derived CDR1 and CDR2 are LNHDA and SQIVND (reference sequence). CDR3 length equals 16 residues. The CDR3 here is CASSGARDRKNNEQFF. Together with reference TRBV19 and TRBJ2-1, the CDR3 gives the full variable domain: DGGITQSPKYLFRKEGQNVTLSCEQNLNHDAMYWYRQDPGQGLRLIYYSQIVNDFQKGDIAEGYSVSREKKESFPLTVTSAQKNPTAFYLCASSGARDRKNNEQFFGPGTRLTVL.

CDR3 residues: CATSQTGVRNEQFF. The chain combines TRBV24-1 with TRBJ2-1; TCRdb's D call, TRBD1, is unchecked because there is no DNA. CDR1 and CDR2 from the germline V gene are KGHDR and SFDVKD. This CDR3 is built from 14 residues.

The genes are TRBV7-9 and TRBJ2-7. The germline CDR1 and CDR2 sequences are SEHNR and FQNEAQ (reference sequence). The length of the CDR3 is 12 residues. CDR3 sequence: CASSYTNYEQYF.

The genes are TRBV27 and TRBJ2-7; the TCRdb call, TRBD2, lacks DNA for checking. CDR3 length: 15 amino acids. CDR1 is MNHEY and CDR2 is SMNVEV in the germline V gene (reference sequence). This CDR3 is CASSLQTSGSYEQYF.

The V gene is TRBV7-2, the J gene TRBJ1-4. The CDR3 loop spans 15 amino acids. Germline lookup yields CDR1 SGHTA and CDR2 FQGNSA. The CDR3 reads CASSPGGWWGEKLFF.